The clone carrying this TCR beta chain came up a few times. CDR1 and CDR2 from the germline V gene are GTSNPN and SVGIG (reference sequence). This CDR3 contains 13 residues. Trimming took off 1 base at V and 0 bases at J, with 6 bases between the two ends. The entry originates in a study of blood T cell repertoires in COVID-19. This table comes from immunoSEQ multiplex PCR, and its TCRdb copy is limited to in-frame clones, with some not included. The sample carries about 61,000 clones, about 88% recorded once. The sample consisted of peripheral blood. This TCR derives from a woman between 45 and 65 years old with active or convalescent COVID-19. The genes are TRBV30 and TRBJ1-2; D unresolved. In DNA form, the CDR3 reads TGTGCCTGGAGTGACAGTGCTAACTATGGCTACACCTTC. This encodes CAWSDSANYGYTF.